This is a list of T cell receptor beta chains from one sample in a study of blood T cell repertoires in COVID-19. Here immunoSEQ multiplex PCR was the method, and the copy in TCRdb shows in-frame clones only, minus some. The table records about 230,000 clones, less than 85% of them present only once. Sequencing used peripheral blood. These receptor sequences come from a woman in her seventies with active or convalescent COVID-19. Both conserved end residues are part of each CDR3. The D gene is left open where the match is weak. Clone size is stated in some rows and not others, as once, few, many or a class when expanded.

CDR3 length: 16
clone size: once
V gene: TRBV4-1
D gene: .
J gene: TRBJ2-7
CDR3 protein: CASSQGTAADRREQYF
CDR3 DNA: TGCGCCAGCAGCCAAGGGACGGCGGCCGATCGGAGGGAGCAGTACTTC

CDR3 length: 21
clone size: .
V gene: TRBV2
D gene: TRBD2
J gene: TRBJ2-1
CDR3 protein: CASSEALGGSWGGRARNEQFF
CDR3 DNA: TGTGCCAGCAGTGAAGCGCTTGGCGGCTCCTGGGGCGGGAGGGCTAGAAATGAGCAGTTCTTC

CDR3 length: 15
clone size: .
V gene: TRBV5-8
D gene: .
J gene: TRBJ1-2
CDR3 protein: CASSSRGADSYGYTF
CDR3 DNA: TGTGCCAGCAGCTCCCGCGGGGCGGATTCCTATGGCTACACCTTC

CDR3 length: 15
clone size: once
V gene: TRBV5-4
D gene: TRBD2
J gene: TRBJ2-3
CDR3 protein: CASSLSQRETDTQYF
CDR3 DNA: TGTGCCAGCAGCTTGAGTCAGCGGGAGACAGATACGCAGTATTTT

CDR3 length: 16
clone size: .
V gene: TRBV4-2
D gene: TRBD2
J gene: TRBJ2-3
CDR3 protein: CASSQRNSGGIDTQYF
CDR3 DNA: TGTGCCAGCAGCCAGAGAAATAGCGGGGGGATAGATACGCAGTATTTT

CDR3 length: 14
clone size: .
V gene: TRBV7-8
D gene: TRBD1
J gene: TRBJ1-4
CDR3 protein: CASSWDRLPEKLFF
CDR3 DNA: TGTGCCAGCAGCTGGGACAGACTACCAGAGAAACTGTTTTTT

CDR3 length: 15
clone size: .
V gene: TRBV30
D gene: TRBD2
J gene: TRBJ2-4
CDR3 protein: CAWRRGVSGGDIQYF
CDR3 DNA: TGTGCCTGGAGAAGGGGTGTCTCTGGGGGGGACATTCAGTACTTC

CDR3 length: 12
clone size: .
V gene: TRBV2
D gene: .
J gene: TRBJ2-7
CDR3 protein: CASRRPGDEQYF
CDR3 DNA: TGTGCCAGCAGAAGACCGGGGGACGAGCAGTACTTC

CDR3 length: 11
clone size: few
V gene: TRBV20-1
D gene: .
J gene: TRBJ2-1
CDR3 protein: CSAGGGLKQFF
CDR3 DNA: TGCAGTGCGGGGGGTGGCCTTAAGCAGTTCTTC

CDR3 length: 14
clone size: .
V gene: TRBV6-5
D gene: .
J gene: TRBJ2-1
CDR3 protein: CASYIQGRYNEQFF
CDR3 DNA: TGTGCCAGCTACATACAGGGCCGTTACAATGAGCAGTTCTTC

CDR3 length: 15
clone size: .
V gene: TRBV5-4
D gene: .
J gene: TRBJ2-3
CDR3 protein: CASKNGSGVTDTQYF
CDR3 DNA: TGTGCCAGCAAAAACGGATCAGGGGTAACAGATACGCAGTATTTT

CDR3 length: 13
clone size: .
V gene: TRBV10-3
D gene: TRBD1
J gene: TRBJ2-1
CDR3 protein: CAIRGQGPNEQFF
CDR3 DNA: TGTGCCATCAGGGGACAGGGCCCAAATGAGCAGTTCTTC

CDR3 length: 15
clone size: .
V gene: TRBV6-2/TRBV6-3
D gene: .
J gene: TRBJ2-3
CDR3 protein: CASSPRDKITDTQYF
CDR3 DNA: TGTGCCAGCAGTCCCCGGGACAAAATCACAGATACGCAGTATTTT

CDR3 length: 16
clone size: once
V gene: TRBV9
D gene: TRBD1
J gene: TRBJ1-6
CDR3 protein: CASSTHSGQGNSPLHF
CDR3 DNA: TGTGCCAGCAGCACACATAGCGGACAGGGGAATTCACCCCTCCACTTT

CDR3 length: 16
clone size: .
V gene: TRBV5-1
D gene: TRBD1
J gene: TRBJ2-5
CDR3 protein: CASSRTGTAGGETQYF
CDR3 DNA: TGCGCCAGCAGCCGGACCGGGACAGCAGGAGGCGAGACCCAGTACTTC

CDR3 length: 14
clone size: few
V gene: TRBV28
D gene: TRBD1
J gene: TRBJ1-3
CDR3 protein: CASSSLGTGGTIYF
CDR3 DNA: TGTGCCAGCAGTTCACTTGGGACAGGCGGCACCATATATTTT

CDR3 length: 14
clone size: .
V gene: TRBV2
D gene: TRBD1
J gene: TRBJ1-2
CDR3 protein: CASRGQGKVGGYTF
CDR3 DNA: TGTGCCAGCAGGGGACAGGGGAAAGTAGGTGGCTACACCTTC

CDR3 length: 14
clone size: .
V gene: TRBV6-5
D gene: TRBD1
J gene: TRBJ2-7
CDR3 protein: CASHLDRGQGEQYF
CDR3 DNA: TGTGCCAGCCATCTGGACAGGGGGCAAGGCGAGCAGTACTTC

CDR3 length: 13
clone size: .
V gene: TRBV28
D gene: TRBD1
J gene: TRBJ1-2
CDR3 protein: CASTGQGAYGYTF
CDR3 DNA: TGTGCCTCCACTGGACAGGGGGCGTATGGCTACACCTTC

CDR3 length: 15
clone size: .
V gene: TRBV6-1
D gene: .
J gene: TRBJ1-2
CDR3 protein: CASSELLRENYGYTF
CDR3 DNA: TGTGCCAGCAGTGAACTCCTCAGGGAAAACTATGGCTACACCTTC

CDR3 length: 15
clone size: .
V gene: TRBV29-1
D gene: .
J gene: TRBJ1-5
CDR3 protein: CSVDENPRGPQPQHF
CDR3 DNA: TGCAGCGTTGATGAGAATCCCAGGGGACCTCAGCCCCAGCATTTT

CDR3 length: 14
clone size: .
V gene: TRBV28
D gene: .
J gene: TRBJ1-2
CDR3 protein: CASTPGHGRYGYTF
CDR3 DNA: TGTGCCAGCACCCCGGGACACGGTCGATATGGCTACACCTTC

CDR3 length: 15
clone size: .
V gene: TRBV5-1
D gene: .
J gene: TRBJ1-2
CDR3 protein: CASSLIFDGRYGYTF
CDR3 DNA: TGCGCCAGCAGCTTGATTTTTGATGGGAGGTATGGCTACACCTTC

CDR3 length: 16
clone size: once
V gene: TRBV14
D gene: .
J gene: TRBJ2-1
CDR3 protein: CASSPLGGGPYNEQFF
CDR3 DNA: TGTGCCAGCAGTCCCCTGGGGGGGGGCCCTTACAATGAGCAGTTCTTC

CDR3 length: 12
clone size: .
V gene: TRBV24-1
D gene: .
J gene: TRBJ1-3
CDR3 protein: CATIRGRNTIYF
CDR3 DNA: TGTGCCACCATCCGGGGGAGAAACACCATATATTTT

CDR3 length: 15
clone size: .
V gene: TRBV6-5
D gene: .
J gene: TRBJ2-5
CDR3 protein: CASSLTVPAGETQYF
CDR3 DNA: TGTGCCAGCAGCCTTACTGTCCCAGCGGGTGAGACCCAGTACTTC